This TCR beta chain was retrieved from a study of T-cell reconstitution after alpha-beta-depleted transplantation in children. General study points: It was reported that alpha-beta T cells came from several hundred expanded graft clones (about two months after transplant).

Germline loops: CDR1 GTSNPN, CDR2 SVGIG (reference sequence). Trimming removed 3 bases at V and 7 bases at J, with 11 bases between. This CDR3 has 12 amino acids. Unique molecular identifiers were used in preparing the TCRbeta library. TCRdb fed the PCR reads into MiXCR, producing one record per CDR3 protein. The repertoire holds about 440,000 distinct CDR3 sequences, with roughly 44% as singletons. About this clonotype: No antigen is known for it.

Here the sequenced sample was PBMCs, taken before TCRalphabeta/CD19-depleted stem cell transplant. This clonotype was sampled from a girl aged 2-10 years with aplastic anemia, due to receive a stem cell transplant. This chain links TRBV30 with TRBJ2-3, with a tentative D call TRBD1 (5 bases). Here the CDR3 reads CAWSAQGYTQYF. As DNA, the CDR3 is TGTGCCTGGAGCGCTCAGGGTTATACGCAGTATTTT.